Listed below are T cell receptor beta chains from one sample, sequenced in a study of cytomegalovirus exposure and HLA in healthy donors. The protocol was immunoSEQ multiplex PCR, while the TCRdb copy is restricted to in-frame clones and leaves out a portion. This table holds a few hundred thousand clones, around 80% found once. Sequencing was carried out using PBMCs. These receptors were collected from a woman aged 40 to 55 in good health and CMV-seronegative. Both conserved end residues are part of each CDR3. A D gene is named only where the DNA matches it firmly. Some rows have no size entry. The others give once, few or many, or a class for an expanded clone.

>TRBV5-1|TRBJ2-1|.|once
CASSLRQTNEQFF
TGCGCCAGCAGCTTGCGACAGACCAATGAGCAGTTCTTC
>TRBV7-9|TRBJ1-2|TRBD1|once
CASSGTGLSGYTF
TGTGCCAGCAGCGGGACAGGGCTCTCCGGCTACACCTTC
>TRBV5-6|TRBJ1-1|TRBD1|few
CASSLVGGTENTEAFF
TGTGCCAGCAGCTTGGTTGGCGGGACAGAGAACACTGAAGCTTTCTTT
>TRBV6-1|TRBJ2-7|TRBD1|.
CASSNRDRGPEQYF
TGTGCCAGCAGTAACCGGGACAGGGGGCCCGAGCAGTACTTC
>TRBV7-3|TRBJ2-1|TRBD2|.
CASSSRGGSYNEQFF
TGTGCCAGCAGTTCCCGCGGGGGCTCCTACAATGAGCAGTTCTTC
>TRBV29-1|TRBJ2-7|.|once
CSVEDRQEPYEQYF
TGCAGCGTTGAAGATCGACAGGAGCCCTACGAGCAGTACTTC
>TRBV5-4|TRBJ1-1|TRBD1|.
CASSQPGQRSTEAFF
TGTGCCAGTAGCCAACCGGGACAGAGGTCCACTGAAGCTTTCTTT
>TRBV4-3|TRBJ2-2|.|.
CASSQGRGDRTGELFF
TGCGCCAGCAGCCAAGGCAGGGGCGATCGGACCGGGGAGCTGTTTTTT
>TRBV5-1|TRBJ1-6|TRBD1|.
CASRDIPGQGNSPLHF
TGCGCCAGCAGGGATATTCCCGGACAGGGTAATTCACCCCTCCACTTT
>TRBV5-4|TRBJ2-3|TRBD1|.
CASSLGGQRSTDTQYF
TGTGCCAGCAGCTTGGGGGGACAGAGGAGCACAGATACGCAGTATTTT
>TRBV5-1|TRBJ1-2|.|once
CASSPGQLANYGYTF
TGCGCCAGCAGCCCTGGACAGCTAGCTAACTATGGCTACACCTTC
>TRBV5-4|TRBJ2-1|.|.
CASSFGAGSPNEQFF
TGTGCCAGCAGCTTCGGTGCGGGGTCGCCCAATGAGCAGTTCTTC
>TRBV7-3|TRBJ1-6|TRBD1|few
CASSLRGQGGSPLHF
TGTGCCAGCAGCTTAAGGGGACAGGGCGGGTCACCCCTCCACTTT
>TRBV30|TRBJ1-4|.|.
CAWSVQAGPGEKLFF
TGTGCCTGGAGTGTACAGGCGGGGCCGGGGGAAAAACTGTTTTTT
>TRBV5-6|TRBJ1-2|TRBD1|once
CASSLGQGARGYTF
TGTGCCAGCAGCTTGGGACAGGGGGCGCGAGGCTACACCTTC
>TRBV4-1|TRBJ1-1|.|.
CASSQDKMGQEAFF
TGCGCCAGCAGCCAAGATAAGATGGGGCAGGAAGCTTTCTTT
>TRBV5-4|TRBJ2-3|TRBD1|.
CASSSLQGADTQYF
TGTGCCAGCAGCTCACTCCAGGGGGCAGATACGCAGTATTTT
>TRBV6-1|TRBJ2-3|.|.
CAILTVLGTDTQYF
TGTGCCATCCTAACAGTCCTGGGCACAGATACGCAGTATTTT
>TRBV27|TRBJ2-1|.|.
CASSSSRGGNEQFF
TGTGCCAGCAGTTCCTCCCGAGGAGGGAATGAGCAGTTCTTC
>TRBV5-4|TRBJ1-1|TRBD1|many
CASSIDRGQLNTEAFF
TGTGCCAGCAGCATCGACAGGGGGCAGCTTAACACTGAAGCTTTCTTT
>TRBV11-2|TRBJ2-5|TRBD1|.
CASSLRDRVQETQYF
TGTGCCAGCAGCTTAAGGGACAGGGTACAAGAGACCCAGTACTTC
>TRBV18|TRBJ2-1|TRBD1|once
CASSPFGTASMDEQFF
TGTGCCAGCTCACCTTTCGGGACAGCTTCGATGGATGAGCAGTTCTTC
>TRBV6-6|TRBJ1-2|.|.
CASSHLPDSGGYTF
TGTGCCAGCAGCCACCTCCCGGACTCGGGCGGCTACACCTTC
>TRBV29-1|TRBJ1-4|.|many
CSAQRANEKLFF
TGCAGCGCCCAGAGGGCTAATGAAAAACTGTTTTTT
>TRBV7-3|TRBJ2-2|.|.
CASSLTRGHRAGELFF
TGTGCCAGCAGCTTAACTCGTGGTCATCGGGCCGGGGAGCTGTTTTTT
>TRBV29-1|TRBJ1-3|.|.
CSVVRASGNTIYF
TGCAGCGTTGTGAGAGCCTCTGGAAACACCATATATTTT
>TRBV10-3|TRBJ1-1|TRBD1|.
CAISPRDRSDTEAFF
TGTGCCATCAGCCCCCGGGACAGGTCCGACACTGAAGCTTTCTTT
>TRBV2|TRBJ1-1|.|.
CASTGQSPEAFF
TGTGCCAGCACCGGACAGTCCCCTGAAGCTTTCTTT
>TRBV5-4|TRBJ2-5|.|.
CASSPGRGVYQETQYF
TGTGCCAGCAGCCCTGGACGGGGAGTTTACCAAGAGACCCAGTACTTC
>TRBV5-4|TRBJ1-1|TRBD1|.
CASTGQLNTEAFF
TGTGCCAGCACGGGACAGCTGAACACTGAAGCTTTCTTT
>TRBV6-1|TRBJ2-1|TRBD1|.
CASSERQGQEQFF
TGTGCCAGCAGTGAAAGACAGGGTCAAGAGCAGTTCTTC
>TRBV5-8|TRBJ1-1|.|few
CASNSGRLKNTEAFF
TGTGCCAGCAACTCAGGGAGGCTGAAGAACACTGAAGCTTTCTTT